The 26 T cell receptor beta chains reported below all come from one sample, sequenced in a study of immune cell composition in non-small cell lung cancer. TCRdb's table, derived via immunoSEQ multiplex PCR, lists solely in-frame clones and lacks some. The repertoire holds over 4,500 clones, with 60% to 85% as singletons. The sequencing sample was made of lung tumor tissue. Source of these receptors: a human donor with non-small cell lung cancer.

The chain employs TRBV7-2 and TRBJ2-2; perhaps TRBD1 as D (5 bases). V was shortened by 4 bases and J by 2 bases, with 14 bases between the two germline ends. The CDR3 sequence is 16 residues long. Germline CDR1 and CDR2: SGHTA and FQGNSA. As DNA, the CDR3 is TGTGCCAGCAGCTCCCAAGGGGTAGCCAACACCGGGGAGCTGTTTTTT. Protein sequence: CASSSQGVANTGELFF.

The chain has TRBV7-2 and TRBJ2-5, with 10 bases matching TRBD1. From germline, CDR1 is SGHTA and CDR2 FQGNSA. The CDR3 loop spans 17 amino acids. The J segment lost 3 bases and the V segment lost 2 bases, leaving 9 bases of the junction unmatched. The DNA for the CDR3 is TGTGCCAGCAGCTTACGGGACAGGGGATTTTTGGAAGAGACCCAGTACTTC. Translating it yields CASSLRDRGFLEETQYF.

The chain uses TRBV5-1 and TRBJ1-3, with TRBD1 identical over 7 bases. The CDR3 sequence is 14 residues long. Looked up from germline, CDR1 is SGHRS and CDR2 is YFSETQ. The junction had 5 bases not matched to a gene; V was cut back by 4 bases and J by 4 bases. CDR3 coding DNA: TGCGCCAGCAGCCTGACAGGGTTCGGAAACACCATATATTTT. The encoded protein is CASSLTGFGNTIYF.

This clone was found a few times. Other DNA variants within this sample encode the same CDR3. The chain uses TRBV18 and TRBJ1-1; D might be TRBD1 (6 bases). Deletions cut 3 bases from V and 1 base from J, with 15 bases between. Germline V lookup: CDR1 KGHSH, CDR2 LQKENI. The length of the CDR3 is 16 residues. CDR3 DNA sequence: TGTGCCAGCTCACCGAGTATTACAGGGTCGAACACTGAAGCTTTCTTT. This encodes CASSPSITGSNTEAFF.

The V gene is TRBV5-8, the J gene TRBJ1-5; no definite D call. This CDR3 is 13 amino acids long. Germline lookup yields CDR1 SGHTS and CDR2 YDEGEE. Trimming took 4 bases from V and 9 from J, leaving 14 bases between them. CDR3 in amino acids: CASSHLSPGPQHF. The DNA for the CDR3 is TGTGCCAGCAGCCATCTGTCTCCCGGGCCCCAGCATTTT.

The chain uses TRBV30 and TRBJ2-7, with D possibly matching TRBD2 (6 bases). The CDR3 is 13 residues long. Looked up from germline, CDR1 is GTSNPN and CDR2 is SVGIG (reference sequence). V lost 2 bases and J lost 3, with 11 bases in between. The CDR3: CAWSFYGGYEQYF. The CDR3, as DNA: TGTGCCTGGAGTTTTTACGGGGGCTACGAGCAGTACTTC.

This clone was recorded once. The chain carries TRBV10-3 and TRBJ2-2; D not resolved. In germline, CDR1 is ENHRY, CDR2 SYGVKD. Trimming stripped 4 bases from V and 7 bases from J, with 10 bases between. This CDR3 is 13 amino acids long. The CDR3, as DNA: TGTGCCATCAGTGGGTCGCCCGGCGGGGAGCTGTTTTTT. It encodes CAISGSPGGELFF.

The table lists this clone with a few counts. J is TRBJ2-2 and V is TRBV10-3; D gene unclear. Germline V lookup: CDR1 ENHRY, CDR2 SYGVKD. V gave up 0 bases and J gave up 7 bases, with 6 bases separating them. The length of the CDR3 is 13 residues. CDR3 sequence (DNA): TGTGCCATCAGTGAGTCGTATCTCGGGGAGCTGTTTTTT. This sequence encodes CAISESYLGELFF.

The chain joins TRBV5-4 to TRBJ2-1; the match to TRBD2 covers 14 bases. The germline V gene has CDR1 SGHNT and CDR2 YYREEE (reference sequence). CDR3 length: 16 amino acids. Unmatched junction bases numbered 5, after V lost 0 bases and J lost 9 bases. CDR3 loop: CASSLGGLAGAVEQFF. The CDR3 DNA is TGTGCCAGCAGCTTGGGGGGACTAGCGGGAGCGGTTGAGCAGTTCTTC.

The chain has TRBV6-1 and TRBJ1-1, with D unclear. V was pared by 4 bases and J by 8 bases, with 5 bases between. Germline V gene data show CDR1 as MNHNS and CDR2 as SASEGT. This CDR3 region has 10 residues. The CDR3 bases are TGTGCCAGCAGTGCCTCCGAAGCTTTCTTT. The encoded protein is CASSASEAFF.

There are a few counts of this clone. This chain connects TRBV14 to TRBJ2-1, with TRBD1 as a possible D gene (6 bases). The CDR3 is made up of 15 amino acids. Germline V gene sequence: CDR1 SGHDN, CDR2 FVKESK. The ends were cut back, 4 bases at V and 4 bases at J, with 14 bases in the middle. In DNA form, the CDR3 reads TGTGCCAGCAGCCCCCGGGCAGGGGATTACAATGAGCAGTTCTTC. Translating it yields CASSPRAGDYNEQFF.

The chain combines TRBV28 with TRBJ1-3; 7 nucleotides line up with TRBD1. The junction had 1 base not matched to a gene; V was cut back by 5 bases and J by 0 bases. The CDR3 is 14 amino acids. The germline gives CDR1 MDHEN, CDR2 SYDVKM. The CDR3 nucleotides are TGTGCCAGCAGTACAGGGGCCTCTGGAAACACCATATATTTT. Protein product: CASSTGASGNTIYF.

The chain uses TRBV19 and TRBJ1-5; D possibly corresponds to TRBD1 (5 bases). CDR3 size: 19 residues. The germline gives CDR1 LNHDA, CDR2 SQIVND (reference sequence). The V end was cut by 1 base, the J end by 1 base, with 20 bases between. The CDR3 region has the DNA TGTGCCAGTAGTATAGGGGAGGGAGGGGCCACTGGAAGCAATCAGCCCCAGCATTTT. This codes for CASSIGEGGATGSNQPQHF.

This chain connects TRBV4-2 to TRBJ1-3, with TRBD1 matching 10 bases. The CDR3 has 18 residues. J lost 0 bases, V lost 5 bases, and 10 bases had no gene match. Germline values: CDR1 LGHNA, CDR2 YNFKEQ. Here the CDR3 DNA reads TGTGCCAGCAGCGCCGGGACAGGGGTCTCAGTCTCTGGAAACACCATATATTTT. Encoded protein: CASSAGTGVSVSGNTIYF.

The chain employs TRBV18 and TRBJ2-7; 7 bases map to TRBD1. The CDR3 extends over 16 amino acids. The V gene's germline CDR1 is KGHSH and CDR2 LQKENI. With V trimmed by 3 bases and J by 6 bases, 14 bases remained unmatched. This CDR3 is CASSPPTFDRVSEQYF. Written as DNA, the CDR3 is TGTGCCAGCTCACCCCCTACCTTCGACAGGGTGTCCGAGCAGTACTTC. The whole variable domain, filled in from reference TRBV18 and TRBJ2-7, reads NAGVMQNPRHLVRRRGQEARLRCSPMKGHSHVYWYRQLPEEGLKFMVYLQKENIIDESGMPKERFSAEFPKEGPSILRIQQVVRGDSAAYFCASSPPTFDRVSEQYFGPGTRLTVT.

CDR3 amino acids: CASSLGGEDYEQYF. The DNA of the CDR3 is TGTGCCAGCAGCTTGGGCGGGGAAGACTACGAGCAGTACTTC. The chain uses TRBV7-2 and TRBJ2-7; maybe TRBD2 (6 bases). CDR1 and CDR2 from the germline V gene are SGHTA and FQGNSA. V lost 3 bases and J lost 3, with 12 bases in between. This CDR3 has 14 amino acids.

The chain is built from TRBV7-8 and TRBJ1-6; possible D gene TRBD1, 6 bases. CDR3 length: 15 residues. V gave up 4 bases and J gave up 10 bases, with 17 bases separating them. Germline V gene data show CDR1 as SGHVS and CDR2 as FQNEAQ. The CDR3 coding sequence is TGTGCCAGCAGCTCAAAACAGGGCTGGCGGTCACCCCTCCACTTT. It yields the protein CASSSKQGWRSPLHF. The whole variable domain, remainder taken from reference TRBV7-8 and TRBJ1-6, is GAGVSQSPRYKVAKRGQDVALRCDPISGHVSLFWYQQALGQGPEFLTYFQNEAQLDKSGLPSDRFFAERPEGSVSTLKIQRTQQEDSAVYLCASSSKQGWRSPLHFGNGTRLTVT.

By sample fraction, this clone is large. V gene TRBV5-4 combines with J gene TRBJ2-7, with 8 bases aligning to TRBD1. V lost 7 bases, J lost 1 base, and 10 bases stayed unmatched. This CDR3 has 15 residues. From germline, CDR1 is SGHNT and CDR2 YYREEE (reference sequence). The CDR3 loop is CASAYRGQESYEQYF. The DNA for the CDR3 is TGTGCCAGCGCATATAGGGGACAGGAATCCTACGAGCAGTACTTC. The variable domain in full, with the rest retrieved from reference TRBV5-4 and TRBJ2-7, is ETGVTQSPTHLIKTRGQQVTLRCSSQSGHNTVSWYQQALGQGPQFIFQYYREEENGRGNFPPRFSGLQFPNYSSELNVNALELDDSALYLCASAYRGQESYEQYFGPGTRLTVT.

The chain is built from TRBV5-4 and TRBJ2-5; 8 nucleotides match TRBD2. The CDR3 totals 14 residues. Germline V gene data show CDR1 as SGHNT and CDR2 as YYREEE (reference sequence). V lost 0 bases and J lost 6; bases outside the gene matches: 4. The CDR3 DNA follows: TGTGCCAGCAGCTTGGAGGGACTAGGGAAGACCCAGTACTTC. Translation gives CASSLEGLGKTQYF.

This clone was counted a few times. The chain recombines TRBV7-2 with TRBJ1-1; D is unresolved. Germline V lookup: CDR1 SGHTA, CDR2 FQGNSA. This CDR3 spans 12 amino acids. V lost 3 bases and J 7 bases, leaving 9 bases between the germline ends. The CDR3 reads CASSFGGVEAFF. The CDR3, as DNA: TGTGCCAGCAGCTTCGGAGGAGTTGAAGCTTTCTTT.

The sample holds a few counts of this clone. The chain uses TRBV28 and TRBJ2-7; D unresolved. Germline CDR1 reads MDHEN; CDR2 reads SYDVKM. Trimming took 3 bases from V and 6 from J, leaving 3 bases between them. The CDR3 runs 10 residues. The DNA of the CDR3 is TGTGCCAGCAGTTTGCGCGAGCAGTACTTC. This sequence encodes CASSLREQYF. The full variable domain, rest sourced from reference TRBV28 and TRBJ2-7, is DVKVTQSSRYLVKRTGEKVFLECVQDMDHENMFWYRQDPGLGLRLIYFSYDVKMKEKGDIPEGYSVSREKKERFSLILESASTNQTSMYLCASSLREQYFGPGTRLTVT.

This rearrangement joins TRBV4-3 to TRBJ2-5; TRBD2 agrees at 7 bases. The DNA matches TRBJ2-7 better at its end, which makes the J call doubtful. The CDR3 is 15 residues long. Per germline, CDR1 LGHNA and CDR2 YSLEER. CDR3 protein: CASSQEWASGYEQYF. Written as DNA, the CDR3 is TGCGCCAGCAGCCAAGAGTGGGCTAGCGGCTACGAGCAGTACTTC.

The genes are TRBV28 and TRBJ2-1; D is possibly TRBD2 (5 bases). Germline V gives CDR1 MDHEN, CDR2 SYDVKM. The CDR3 consists of 14 residues. Trimming stripped 6 bases from V and 3 bases from J, with 12 bases between. As DNA, the CDR3 is TGTGCCAGCAGCATGGAGGTCGGCTACAATGAGCAGTTCTTC. Protein sequence: CASSMEVGYNEQFF. The full variable domain, with the rest looked up from reference TRBV28 and TRBJ2-1, is DVKVTQSSRYLVKRTGEKVFLECVQDMDHENMFWYRQDPGLGLRLIYFSYDVKMKEKGDIPEGYSVSREKKERFSLILESASTNQTSMYLCASSMEVGYNEQFFGPGTRLTVL.

The chain employs TRBV27 and TRBJ2-3; 8 positions agree with TRBD2. Germline V gene lookup returns CDR1 MNHEY and CDR2 SMNVEV (reference sequence). This CDR3 has 15 amino acids. V trimming: 4 bases; J trimming: 5 bases; junction bases outside the gene matches: 8. CDR3 bases: TGTGCCAGCAGTTCCCTCTCTGCGGGAGGAGATACGCAGTATTTT. This gives the protein CASSSLSAGGDTQYF.

The V call is TRBV6-6, the J call TRBJ1-3; D is uncertain. Per germline, CDR1 MNHNY and CDR2 SVGAGI (reference sequence). V dropped 6 bases and J dropped 4 bases, with 4 bases sitting between them. CDR3 length: 11 residues. DNA of the CDR3: TGTGCCAGCAGCTTAGGAAACACCATATATTTT. Translated: CASSLGNTIYF.

The J gene is TRBJ2-5, the V gene TRBV7-8; 8 bases fit TRBD1. J was trimmed by 1 base and V by 2 bases; bases with no gene match: 9. The V gene's germline CDR1 is SGHVS and CDR2 FQNEAQ. The CDR3 contains 17 residues. As DNA, the CDR3 is TGTGCCAGCAGCTTAAATGACAGGGGAGTGGGCCAAGAGACCCAGTACTTC. Amino acids: CASSLNDRGVGQETQYF.